The following is a TCR beta chain sequence with its context. The antigen it recognizes is unknown. The input lacks base qualities; no much larger clone sits a single base away. The donors were healthy, HIV-negative adults who had no recently reported acute infections or vaccinations. Every donor was a Caucasian adult residing in Nashville, Tennessee, USA. CD4+ T cells were enriched by magnetic negative selection; naive cells were then positively selected on CD45RA, and the negative fraction formed the memory subset. Blood was collected by leukapheresis, and PBMCs were isolated by Ficoll-Histopaque density gradient centrifugation and then cryopreserved in liquid nitrogen vapor phase. Analytical flow cytometry was used to check the purity and quantity of every magnetically sorted T cell population. From each sorted fraction, genomic DNA was isolated and quantified by UV absorbance on a Nanodrop 2000c.

Using the deep immunoSEQ assay, TCR CDR3 regions were amplified from genomic DNA by multiplex PCR. Extracted genomic DNA from each cell subset was spread evenly across all wells of several immunoSEQ 96-well plates, with each plate serving as a replicate. For sorted subsets, roughly 200 ng of genomic DNA, equivalent to 25,000 to 35,000 T cell genomes, went into each replicate PCR. Purified libraries were measured with a Qubit 3.0 fluorometer, size-checked on a Bioanalyzer 2100, and measured again with the KAPA Library Quantification kit. A separate single-read 150-cycle Illumina NextSeq 550 flow cell was used to sequence each immunoSEQ 96-well plate. In the source study's methods: Because the immunoSEQ output included only junctional sequences and no quality scores, the filtering could not be the same as the filtering used for full-length reads. To assign V/J genes and CDR3, sequences were annotated using PyIR, a Python wrapper for IgBLAST v1.9, with IMGT germline references. Reads were filtered out if the reads had weak V/J assignments (E-value above 1e-6), no CDR3, stop codons, out-of-frame junctions, or ambiguous translated residues. A V3J clonotype was defined by an identical inferred V gene, J gene, and CDR3 amino acid sequence. The percentage overlap between two repertoires was calculated by dividing the number of shared unique clonotypes by the size of the smaller repertoire. Three approaches were used to assess repertoire richness: RTK rarefaction, the Chao1 estimator, and Recon v2.1 estimates of unobserved clonotypes. Generation probabilities were computed with OLGA for all TCRbeta clonotypes obtained by the gDNA method from four donors. TCRdb limited this immuneACCESS table to in-frame rearrangements with V and J called. A share of clones is missing; checked studies link under half to unresolved V genes, and the rest is unexplained. Clone size and V and J calls were adopted from that table, with D and trimming inferred from the DNA. In all, the sample holds some 2.4 million clones, and 90% to 95% of those were seen once. About 0.34% of the sample rests with the top ten.

This record belongs to a study of shared clonotypes between healthy human individuals (dated by TCRdb to about 2020). Context from the whole study: The cohort comprised a couple of women and a few men aged 18 to 49 years. Per donor, three plates each were used for CD4 naive and CD4 memory, two for CD8 naive, and one for CD8 memory. The study deeply sequenced blood TCR repertoires of five healthy adults to estimate repertoire size and the extent of clonotype sharing between individuals. Libraries were prepared and TCR repertoires were sequenced by different laboratories using diverse techniques, in order to increase sequencing depth and limit assay-specific biases. Leukapheresis yielded between about 0.85 and 9 billion PBMCs per donor.

Findings and caveats that apply to the study as a whole: The small number of donors limited the genetic and exposure-history diversity represented. Naive subsets generally had larger estimated clonotype richness than memory subsets did. Only blood was sampled, and tissue TCR repertoires likely differ from those in blood. When a few donors were compared, the shared fraction of clonotypes was around 5% for naive CD4, 3.5% to 4% for naive CD8, 2% to 2.5% for memory CD4, and roughly 0.4% for memory CD8. Even with the large sequencing depth, rarefaction of the sorted-subset datasets indicated that sequencing was incomplete. Pairwise subsampling led to the expectation that sequencing depth would affect the degree of clonotype sharing among donors. Clonotypes shared by all four sorted-subset donors showed higher generation probabilities than non-shared clonotypes.

Taken from cysteine to phenylalanine, the CDR3 has 14 residues. Of the read, only the CDR3 DNA is kept; its 42 bases are in frame from base 1. CDR1 and CDR2 are drawn from the germline V gene: SGDLS, YYNGEE. The V end gives up 2 bases and the J end 5 bases, leaving 4 bases in the junction not matched to a gene. This sequence uses TRBV9 and TRBJ1-5, with 7 central nucleotides matching TRBD1. This receptor was taken from a man between 18 and 35 years old in good health. Some clones in this sample may be carry-over from other donors' samples. Specimen: naive CD4+ T cells from PBMCs. Interpreted using the paper, the cell subset or site label stands for: CD45RA+ positively selected. At the DNA level, the sequence is TGTGCCAGCAGCGTGACAGGGAAGGATCAGCCCCAGCATTTT. It is translated as CASSVTGKDQPQHF.